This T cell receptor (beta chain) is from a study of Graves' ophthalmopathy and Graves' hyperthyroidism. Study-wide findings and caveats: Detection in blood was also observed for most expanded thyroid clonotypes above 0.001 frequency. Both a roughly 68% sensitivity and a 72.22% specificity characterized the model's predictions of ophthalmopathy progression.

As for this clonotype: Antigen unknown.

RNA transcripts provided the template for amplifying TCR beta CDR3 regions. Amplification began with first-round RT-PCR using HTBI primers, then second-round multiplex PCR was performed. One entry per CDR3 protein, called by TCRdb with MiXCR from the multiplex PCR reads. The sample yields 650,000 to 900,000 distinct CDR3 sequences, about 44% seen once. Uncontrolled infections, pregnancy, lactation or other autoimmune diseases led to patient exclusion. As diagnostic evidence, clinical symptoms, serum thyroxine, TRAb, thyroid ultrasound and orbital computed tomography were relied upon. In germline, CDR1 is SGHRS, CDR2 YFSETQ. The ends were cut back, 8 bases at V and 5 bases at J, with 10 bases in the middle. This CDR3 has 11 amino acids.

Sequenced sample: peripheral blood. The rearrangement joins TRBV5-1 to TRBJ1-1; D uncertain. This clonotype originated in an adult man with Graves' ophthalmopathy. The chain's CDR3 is CASGSDTEAFF. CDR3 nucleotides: TGCGCCAGTGGGAGTGATACTGAAGCTTTCTTT.